This T cell receptor (beta chain) comes out of a study of human T cells and chemical hapten exposure. Study as a whole: The patient population, which was mostly female, had alopecia areata, totalis or universalis. Per-sample TCR yield variation was attributed mainly to small pooled library volume differences. General study results and limits: Expanded TCRs formed significantly more large CDR3 similarity clusters than controls.

Trimming at V came to 0 bases and at J to 4 bases, leaving 6 bases not matched to a gene. The CDR3 runs 16 residues. In germline, CDR1 is MGHRA, CDR2 YSYEKL. Each CDR3 protein gets one entry after TCRdb re-called the RACE reads with MiXCR. The sample includes about 26,000 distinct CDR3 sequences, approximately 9% of them seen just once. As for time point: patch test 2, 6 weeks after DPC sensitization. Treatment meaning: therapeutic diphenylcyclopropenone sensitization with weekly scalp DPC. This clonotype was picked up many times. What it binds is unknown. The sequence came from a man aged 25 to 45 with alopecia areata. Some clones in this sample may be carry-over from other donors' samples. The sample here was whole blood, taken in connection with sensitization to the hapten diphenylcyclopropenone (DPC). This sequence joins TRBV4-1 and TRBJ2-7; 10 bases are shared with TRBD2. The CDR3, as DNA: TGCGCCAGCAGCCAAGATGGCGGACTAGCGGTTTACGAGCAGTACTTC. It encodes CASSQDGGLAVYEQYF.